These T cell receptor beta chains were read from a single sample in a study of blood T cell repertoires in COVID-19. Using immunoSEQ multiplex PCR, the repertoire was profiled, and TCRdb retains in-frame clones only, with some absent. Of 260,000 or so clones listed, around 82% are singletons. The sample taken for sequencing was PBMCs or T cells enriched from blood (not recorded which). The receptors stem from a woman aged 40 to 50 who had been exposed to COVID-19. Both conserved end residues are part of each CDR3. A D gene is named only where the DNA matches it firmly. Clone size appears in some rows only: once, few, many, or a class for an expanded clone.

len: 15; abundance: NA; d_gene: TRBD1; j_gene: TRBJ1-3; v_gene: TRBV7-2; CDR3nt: TGTGCCAGCAGCTCACAGGGGAACTCTGGAAACACCATATATTTT; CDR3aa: CASSSQGNSGNTIYF
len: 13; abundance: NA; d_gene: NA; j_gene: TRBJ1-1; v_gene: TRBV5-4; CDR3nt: TGTGCCAGCAGCTTTAGGGGGGGCACTGAAGCTTTCTTT; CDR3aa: CASSFRGGTEAFF
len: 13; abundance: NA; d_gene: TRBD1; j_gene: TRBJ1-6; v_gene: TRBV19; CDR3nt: TGTGCCAGTAGTTCACCGGGACAGGGGAGGCTCCACTTT; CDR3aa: CASSSPGQGRLHF
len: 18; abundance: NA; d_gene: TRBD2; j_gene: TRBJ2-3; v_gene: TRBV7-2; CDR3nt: TGTGCCAGCAGCTTAAGCGGCTCGGGGGGGGCCATTGCACATACGCAGTATTTT; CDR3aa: CASSLSGSGGAIAHTQYF
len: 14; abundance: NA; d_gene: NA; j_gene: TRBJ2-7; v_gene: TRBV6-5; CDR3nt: TGTGCCAGCAGACCCCACTCTCAGGGCTACGAGCAGTACTTC; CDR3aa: CASRPHSQGYEQYF
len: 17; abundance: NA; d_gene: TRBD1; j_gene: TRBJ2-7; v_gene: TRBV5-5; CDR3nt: TGTGCCAGCAGCTTGGAACCCGGGACAGGGTTCACCCACGAGCAGTACTTC; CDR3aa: CASSLEPGTGFTHEQYF
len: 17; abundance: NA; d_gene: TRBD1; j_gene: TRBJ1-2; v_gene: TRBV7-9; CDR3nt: TGTGCCAGCAGCTCCCCCTGGGGACAGGGGCTACATCATGGCTACACCTTC; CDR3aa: CASSSPWGQGLHHGYTF
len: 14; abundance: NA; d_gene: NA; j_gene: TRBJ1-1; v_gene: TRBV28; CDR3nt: TGTGCCAGCAGTTTAACAGGTTCAGGAACTGAAGCTTTCTTT; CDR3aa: CASSLTGSGTEAFF
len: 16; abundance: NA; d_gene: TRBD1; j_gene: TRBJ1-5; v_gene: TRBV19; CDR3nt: TGTGCCAGTAGTGAGGACAGGGGGGGAAGCAATCAGCCCCAGCATTTT; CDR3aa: CASSEDRGGSNQPQHF
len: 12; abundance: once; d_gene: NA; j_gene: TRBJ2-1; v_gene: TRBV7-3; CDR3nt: TGTGCCAGCAGCAACAGAGACAATGAGCAGTTCTTC; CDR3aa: CASSNRDNEQFF
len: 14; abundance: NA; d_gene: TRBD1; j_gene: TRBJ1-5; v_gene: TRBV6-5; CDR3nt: TGTGCCAGCAGCGGACAGGGGGCTAATCAGCCCCAGCATTTT; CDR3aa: CASSGQGANQPQHF
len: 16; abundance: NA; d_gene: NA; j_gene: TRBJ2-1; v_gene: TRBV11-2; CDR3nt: TGTGCCAGCAGCTTTGCGGGGGCCCGAAACTACAATGAGCAGTTCTTC; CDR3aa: CASSFAGARNYNEQFF
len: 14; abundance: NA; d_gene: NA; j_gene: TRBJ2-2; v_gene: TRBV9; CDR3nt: TGTGCCAGCAGCTACGGGGTGGGAACCGGGGAGCTGTTTTTT; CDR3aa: CASSYGVGTGELFF
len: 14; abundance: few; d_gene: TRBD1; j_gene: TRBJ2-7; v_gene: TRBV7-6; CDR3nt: TGTGCCAGCAGCTTCCAGCCGGGACAGACCACTATGTACTTC; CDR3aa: CASSFQPGQTTMYF
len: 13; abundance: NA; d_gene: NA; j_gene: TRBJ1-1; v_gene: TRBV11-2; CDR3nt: TGTGCCAGCAGCTGGGGCGTGAACACTGAAGCTTTCTTT; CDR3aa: CASSWGVNTEAFF
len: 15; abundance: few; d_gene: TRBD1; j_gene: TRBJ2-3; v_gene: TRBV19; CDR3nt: TGTGCCAGTAGGACAGGGGTCGGCGTATCAGATACGCAGTATTTT; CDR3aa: CASRTGVGVSDTQYF
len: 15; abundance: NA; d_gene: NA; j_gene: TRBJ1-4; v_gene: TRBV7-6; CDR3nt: TGTGCCAGCAGCCCCCCAACAGGGACGTGGGAAAAACTGTTTTTT; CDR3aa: CASSPPTGTWEKLFF
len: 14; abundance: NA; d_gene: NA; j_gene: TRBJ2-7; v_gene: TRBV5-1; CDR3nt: TGCGCCAGCAGCGTGGACGCGGCTACCTACGAGCAGTACTTC; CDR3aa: CASSVDAATYEQYF
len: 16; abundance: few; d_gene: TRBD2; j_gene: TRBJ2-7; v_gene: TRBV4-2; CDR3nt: TGTGCCAGCAGCCAAGATCCGGCGGGGGGGCCCTACGAGCAGTACTTC; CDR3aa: CASSQDPAGGPYEQYF
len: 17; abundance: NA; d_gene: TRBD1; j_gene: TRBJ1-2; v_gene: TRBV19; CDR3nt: TGTGCCAGTAGTATAGCCCCGGCAGGGGGATATGATAATGGCTACACCTTC; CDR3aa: CASSIAPAGGYDNGYTF
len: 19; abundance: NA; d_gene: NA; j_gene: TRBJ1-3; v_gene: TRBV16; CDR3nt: TGTGCCAGCAGCCAATCTCTCGGGTTCGGAAAGAGGGATGGAAACACCATATATTTT; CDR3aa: CASSQSLGFGKRDGNTIYF
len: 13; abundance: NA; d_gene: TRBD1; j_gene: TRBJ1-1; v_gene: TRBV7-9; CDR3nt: TGTGCCAGCAGCCCGGACAGGGGCCGTGAAGCTTTCTTT; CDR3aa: CASSPDRGREAFF
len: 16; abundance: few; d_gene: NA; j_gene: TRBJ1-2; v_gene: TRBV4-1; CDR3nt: TGCGCCAGCAGCCAAGGGGCCCACGGGGGAGACTATGGCTACACCTTC; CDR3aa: CASSQGAHGGDYGYTF
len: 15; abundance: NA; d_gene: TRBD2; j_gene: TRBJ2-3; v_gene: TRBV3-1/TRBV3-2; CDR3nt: TGTGCCAGCAGTATACTAGCGGGGGGGGCAGATACGCAGTATTTT; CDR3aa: CASSILAGGADTQYF
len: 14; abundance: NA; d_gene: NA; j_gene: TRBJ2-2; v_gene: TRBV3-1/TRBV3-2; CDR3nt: TGTGCCAGCCCCCAACGAGAGAACACCGGGGAGCTGTTTTTT; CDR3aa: CASPQRENTGELFF
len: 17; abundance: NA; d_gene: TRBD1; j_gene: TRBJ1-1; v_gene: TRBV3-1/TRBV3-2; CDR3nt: TGTGCCAGCAGCCAAGACAACAGGGGATTTATGAACACTGAAGCTTTCTTT; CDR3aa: CASSQDNRGFMNTEAFF